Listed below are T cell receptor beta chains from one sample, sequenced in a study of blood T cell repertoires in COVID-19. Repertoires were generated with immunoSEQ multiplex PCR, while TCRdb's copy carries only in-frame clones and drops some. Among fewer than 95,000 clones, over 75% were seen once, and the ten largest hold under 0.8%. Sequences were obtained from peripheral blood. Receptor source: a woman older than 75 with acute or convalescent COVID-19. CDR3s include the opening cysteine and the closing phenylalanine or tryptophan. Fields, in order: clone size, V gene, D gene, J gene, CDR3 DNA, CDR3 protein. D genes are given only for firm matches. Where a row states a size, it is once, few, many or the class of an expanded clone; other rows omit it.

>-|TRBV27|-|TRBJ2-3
TGTGCCAGCTCCCAAAGAGGGGCCGGGACTTTGGGCACAGATACGCAGTATTTT
CASSQRGAGTLGTDTQYF
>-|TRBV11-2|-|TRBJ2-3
TGTGCCAGCAGCCTTAATATACTAGAAGGCACGCAGTATTTT
CASSLNILEGTQYF
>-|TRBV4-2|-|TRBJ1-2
TGTGCCAGCAGCCAAGGAGGACTGTCGAGCTACACCTTC
CASSQGGLSSYTF
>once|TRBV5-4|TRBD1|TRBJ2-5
TGTGCCAGCAGCCCACCCCCGGACAGGAGAGAGACCCAGTACTTC
CASSPPPDRRETQYF
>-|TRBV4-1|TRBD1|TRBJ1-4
TGCGCCAGCGGACCACCAACAGGGGGCGGTTTTGAAAAACTGTTTTTT
CASGPPTGGGFEKLFF
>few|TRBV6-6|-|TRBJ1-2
TGTGCCACCCCAGGGGAGGGGAACTATGGCTACACCTTC
CATPGEGNYGYTF
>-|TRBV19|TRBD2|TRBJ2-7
TGTGCCAGTAGTATCTCAGGGCGGGGAGGGGCCTCCTACGAGCAGTACTTC
CASSISGRGGASYEQYF
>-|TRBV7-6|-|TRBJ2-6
TGTGCCAGCAGCCGGGTAGATTTCGGGAGCCACTCTGGGGCCAACGTCCTGACTTTC
CASSRVDFGSHSGANVLTF
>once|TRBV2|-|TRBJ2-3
TGTGCCAGAGAGGTAAACACAGATACGCAGTATTTT
CAREVNTDTQYF
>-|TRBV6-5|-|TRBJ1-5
TGTGCCAGCAGTCCTAACGACAGCCCTGGGATGTCCCAGCATTTT
CASSPNDSPGMSQHF
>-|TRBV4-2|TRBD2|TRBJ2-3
TGTGCCAGCAGCCAAGTTACTAGCGGGGGGGCCCGAAATACGCAGTATTTT
CASSQVTSGGARNTQYF
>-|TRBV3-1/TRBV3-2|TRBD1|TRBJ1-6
TGTGCCAGCAGACAACGACCGACAGGGGGCGTTAATTCACCCCTCCACTTT
CASRQRPTGGVNSPLHF
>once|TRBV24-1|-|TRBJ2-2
TGTGCCACCAGTGACCGAAGACAGAACACCGGGGAGCTGTTTTTT
CATSDRRQNTGELFF
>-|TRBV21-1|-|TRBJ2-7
TGTGCCAGCAGCCGACGATTACGGACAGCCTACGAGCAGTACTTC
CASSRRLRTAYEQYF
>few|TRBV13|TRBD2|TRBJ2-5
TGTGCCAGCAGCCCCCGGACTAGCGGGGGGGCAGAGACCCAGTACTTC
CASSPRTSGGAETQYF
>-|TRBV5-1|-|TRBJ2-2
TGCGCCAGCACCCAGGGATGGGACACCGGGGAGCTGTTTTTT
CASTQGWDTGELFF
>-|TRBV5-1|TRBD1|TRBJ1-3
TGCGCCAGCAGCTTTGACAGGGCTGGAAACACCATATATTTT
CASSFDRAGNTIYF
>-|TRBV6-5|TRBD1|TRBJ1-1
TGTGCCAGCAGGAGAGGGGGGACAGGGAACGCTGAAGCTTTCTTT
CASRRGGTGNAEAFF
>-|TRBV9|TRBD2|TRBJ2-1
TGTGCCAGCAGCGGGACTAGTGAGCAGTTCTTC
CASSGTSEQFF
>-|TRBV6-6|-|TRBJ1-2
TGTGCCAGCAGTTATGGGGAGAGGCCCAATGGCTACACCTTC
CASSYGERPNGYTF